The clone carrying this T cell receptor (beta chain) was seen only a few times. Its antigen remains unidentified. The CDR3 spans 13 residues. V was shortened by 6 bases and J by 3 bases, with 12 bases between the two germline ends. CDR1 is MNHEY, CDR2 SVGEGT, per germline. Unique molecular identifiers had been added to the TCR beta cDNA libraries. T cells numbering roughly 1 to 10 million gave rise to roughly 550,000 cDNA molecules. TCRdb reprocessed the PCR reads with MiXCR, giving one entry per CDR3 protein. The table shows 160,000 or so distinct CDR3 sequences, with 35% to 40% occurring only once. The source of the sample is a study of post-analysis software for immune sequencing data. Overall study results and limits: The study found TRBV5-6, TRBV5-1 and TRBV20-1 among 5 or 6 TRBV segments more frequent in patients than controls.

The chain links TRBV6-2 or TRBV6-3 to TRBJ2-7; D might be TRBD1 (5 bases). The specimen was blood, collected after autologous hematopoietic stem cell transplantation. This clonotype originated in a girl between 10 and 17 years old with multiple sclerosis. This chain's CDR3 is CASRSGHSYEQYF. The DNA of the CDR3 is TGTGCCAGCAGATCCGGACACAGCTACGAGCAGTACTTC.